This T cell receptor beta chain was identified in a study of shared clonotypes between healthy human individuals. CDR3 size: 14 residues. V shed 6 bases, J shed 3 bases, and the junction held 7 bases outside the gene matches. Looked up from germline, CDR1 is MNHEY and CDR2 is SVGAGI. The data were produced by immunoSEQ multiplex PCR, yet TCRdb's version contains in-frame clones alone and is incomplete. The table shows around 2.5 million clones, with over 85% occurring only once. The sequencing sample was made of naive CD4+ T cells from PBMCs. Indicated subset: CD45RA+ positively selected. The TCR originated in a man between 18 and 35 years old in good health. Some clones in this sample may be carry-over from other donors' samples. The chain uses TRBV6-5 and TRBJ1-2; 7 bases are a match to TRBD1. CDR3 nucleotides: TGTGCCAGCAGACTCCTAGACAGGGACTATGGCTACACCTTC. Its protein product is CASRLLDRDYGYTF.